The following is a T cell receptor (beta chain) sequence with its context. Its antigen is as yet unknown. This CDR3 contains 13 residues. Germline CDR1 and CDR2: MNHEY and SVGAGI. The germline V and J ends were trimmed by 2 bases and 2 bases, with 7 bases remaining between them. immunoSEQ v3.0 was run at survey level. Clones were sequenced by immunoSEQ multiplex PCR, and TCRdb holds only the in-frame ones, with some missing. The sample has over 20,000 clones, about 80% seen once. This sample is drawn from a study of long-term antiretroviral therapy in people with HIV. The study, taken as a whole, reports: Relative to transplant donor controls, diversity remained lower despite increasing after ART.

The clonotype originates from a man aged 18 to 30 with HIV. Source: unsorted PBMCs, taken 0.5 years after starting antiretroviral therapy. V gene TRBV6-5 combines with J gene TRBJ2-7; D is ambiguous. The CDR3: CASSYGRTYEQYF. DNA for the CDR3: TGTGCCAGCAGTTACGGCAGAACCTACGAGCAGTACTTC.